The 2 T cell receptor beta chains in this list originate from one sample, sequenced in a study of T-cell reconstitution after alpha-beta-depleted transplantation in children listed by TCRdb under 2016. Receptors were amplified or captured by PCR. The sample was run on an Illumina HiSeq 2500. TCR library preparation used molecular barcoding, with unique molecular identifiers applied to normalize quantification of the TCRbeta repertoire. Starting from the raw public reads, TCRdb applied fastp trimming at Q25, assembled clones with MiXCR and retained in-frame beta chains. Rows merge per CDR3 protein into single entries with the most common DNA and genes. For this sample there are just under 350,000 distinct CDR3 sequences; 15% to 20% appear just once. The top ten hold around 41% of the sample. What this sample's treatment or condition label stands for: allogeneic hematopoietic cell transplantation with graft depleted of TCRalphabeta T cells and CD19 B cells.

The sample here was PBMCs, mostly from graft donor cells, taken 360 days after TCRalphabeta/CD19-depleted stem cell transplant. All receptors derive from a male patient aged 2-10 years who had a stem cell transplant for acute lymphoblastic leukemia, so the T cells may come from the graft donor.

The chain joins TRBV4-1 to TRBJ2-3; no firm D call. This CDR3 has 15 residues. Germline CDR1 is MGHRA and CDR2 is YSYEKL. The ends were cut back, 0 bases at V and 0 bases at J, with 7 bases in the middle. Written as DNA, the CDR3 is TGCGCCAGCAGCCAAGATGGTCCTAGCACAGATACGCAGTATTTT. It encodes CASSQDGPSTDTQYF.

With regard to this clonotype: The final CDR3 position lacks the conserved phenylalanine or tryptophan, pointing to a likely read error. The chain is built from TRBV6-2 or TRBV6-3 and TRBJ2-1; TRBD2 might be the D (5 bases). V dropped 6 bases and J dropped 7 bases, with 22 bases sitting between them. The CDR3 extends over 16 amino acids. CDR1 MNHEY and CDR2 SVGEGT come from the germline V gene. In DNA, the CDR3 is TGTGCCAGCAGCCGAATACTAGGGTCGACTACAAATGAGCAGTTCTAC. Translated, it gives CASSRILGSTTNEQFY.